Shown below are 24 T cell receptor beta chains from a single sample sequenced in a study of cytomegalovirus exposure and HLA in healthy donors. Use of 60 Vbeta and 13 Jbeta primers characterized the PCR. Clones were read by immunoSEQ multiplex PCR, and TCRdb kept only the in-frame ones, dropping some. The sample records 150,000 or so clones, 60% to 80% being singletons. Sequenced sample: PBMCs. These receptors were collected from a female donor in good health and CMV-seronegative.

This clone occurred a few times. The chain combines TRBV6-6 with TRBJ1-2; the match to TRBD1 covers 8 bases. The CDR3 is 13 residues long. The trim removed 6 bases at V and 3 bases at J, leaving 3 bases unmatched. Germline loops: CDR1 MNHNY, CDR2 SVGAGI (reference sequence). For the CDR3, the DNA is TGTGCCAGCAGCCTGGACAGGGACTATGGCTACACCTTC. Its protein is CASSLDRDYGYTF.

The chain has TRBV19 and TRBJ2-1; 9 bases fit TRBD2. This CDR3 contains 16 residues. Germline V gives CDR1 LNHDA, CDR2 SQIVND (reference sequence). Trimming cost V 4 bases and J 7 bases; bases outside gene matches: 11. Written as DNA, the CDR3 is TGTGCCAGTAGTAAGGGCGGGGGGGCGCCGTGGAATGAGCAGTTCTTC. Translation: CASSKGGGAPWNEQFF.

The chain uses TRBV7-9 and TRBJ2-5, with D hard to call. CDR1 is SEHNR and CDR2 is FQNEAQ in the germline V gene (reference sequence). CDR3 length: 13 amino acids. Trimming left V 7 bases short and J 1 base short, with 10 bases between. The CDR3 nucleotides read TGTGCCAGCATCCAGGCAGGCCAAGAGACCCAGTACTTC. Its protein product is CASIQAGQETQYF.

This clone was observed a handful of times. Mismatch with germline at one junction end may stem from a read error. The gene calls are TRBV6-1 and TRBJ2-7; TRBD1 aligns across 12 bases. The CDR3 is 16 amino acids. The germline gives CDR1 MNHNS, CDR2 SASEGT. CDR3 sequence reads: CAISDTPGQGAAEQYF. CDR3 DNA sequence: TGTGCCATCAGTGATACTCCGGGACAGGGGGCGGCGGAGCAGTACTTC.

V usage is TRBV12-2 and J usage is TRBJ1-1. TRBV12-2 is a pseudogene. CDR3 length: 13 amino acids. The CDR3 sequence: CASRGLWGAEAFF. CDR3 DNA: TGTGCAAGTCGCGGCTTATGGGGAGCTGAAGCTTTCTTT.

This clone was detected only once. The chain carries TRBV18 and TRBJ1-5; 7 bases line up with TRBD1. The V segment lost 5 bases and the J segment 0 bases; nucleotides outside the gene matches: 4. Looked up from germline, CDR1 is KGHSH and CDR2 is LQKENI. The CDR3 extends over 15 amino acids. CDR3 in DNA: TGTGCCAGCTCATCTCAGGGGGTTAGCAATCAGCCCCAGCATTTT. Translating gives CASSSQGVSNQPQHF.

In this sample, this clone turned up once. The CDR3 nucleotides read TGCAGCGTTGACTGGGGGGGGGATACAGATACGCAGTATTTT. Translated, it gives CSVDWGGDTDTQYF. This rearrangement joins TRBV29-1 to TRBJ2-3; 7 bases are shared with TRBD2. This CDR3 region has 14 residues. Trimming removed 3 bases from V and 3 bases from J; junction bases left unmatched: 6. Germline values: CDR1 SQVTM, CDR2 ANQGSEA.

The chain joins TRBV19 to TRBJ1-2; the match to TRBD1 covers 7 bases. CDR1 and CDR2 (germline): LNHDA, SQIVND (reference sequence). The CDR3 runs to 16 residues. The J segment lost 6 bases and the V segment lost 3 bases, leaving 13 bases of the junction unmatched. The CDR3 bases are TGTGCCAGTAGTATTGACGGGGCAGGGGGTTTTGATGGCTACACCTTC. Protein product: CASSIDGAGGFDGYTF. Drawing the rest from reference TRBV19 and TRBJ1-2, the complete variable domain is DGGITQSPKYLFRKEGQNVTLSCEQNLNHDAMYWYRQDPGQGLRLIYYSQIVNDFQKGDIAEGYSVSREKKESFPLTVTSAQKNPTAFYLCASSIDGAGGFDGYTFGSGTRLTVV.

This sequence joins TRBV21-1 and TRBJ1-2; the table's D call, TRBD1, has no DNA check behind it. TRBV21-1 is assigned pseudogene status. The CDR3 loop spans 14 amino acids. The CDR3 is CASSLGQINYGYTF. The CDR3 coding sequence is TGTGCCAGCAGCCTGGGCCAAATTAACTATGGCTACACCTTC.

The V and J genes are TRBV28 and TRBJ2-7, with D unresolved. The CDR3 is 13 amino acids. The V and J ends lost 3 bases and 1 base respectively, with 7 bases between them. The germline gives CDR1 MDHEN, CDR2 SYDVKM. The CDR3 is CASSFAGSYEQYF. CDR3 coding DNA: TGTGCCAGCAGTTTTGCAGGATCCTACGAGCAGTACTTC.

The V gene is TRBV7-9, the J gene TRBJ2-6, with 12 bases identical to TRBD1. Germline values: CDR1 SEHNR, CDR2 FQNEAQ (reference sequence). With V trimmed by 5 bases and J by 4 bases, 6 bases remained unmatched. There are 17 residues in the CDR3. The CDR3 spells CASSPGQGAVGANVLTF. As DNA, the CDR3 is TGTGCCAGCAGCCCGGGACAGGGGGCTGTGGGGGCCAACGTCCTGACTTTC.

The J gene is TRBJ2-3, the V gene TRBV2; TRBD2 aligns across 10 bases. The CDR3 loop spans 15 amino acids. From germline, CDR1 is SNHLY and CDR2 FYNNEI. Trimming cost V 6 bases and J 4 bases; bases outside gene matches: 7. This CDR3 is CASSRTSGSPDTQYF. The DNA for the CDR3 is TGTGCCAGCAGCCGGACTAGCGGCAGTCCAGATACGCAGTATTTT. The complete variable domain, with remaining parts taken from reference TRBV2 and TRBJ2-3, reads EPEVTQTPSHQVTQMGQEVILRCVPISNHLYFYWYRQILGQKVEFLVSFYNNEISEKSEIFDDQFSVERPDGSNFTLKIRSTKLEDSAMYFCASSRTSGSPDTQYFGPGTRLTVL.

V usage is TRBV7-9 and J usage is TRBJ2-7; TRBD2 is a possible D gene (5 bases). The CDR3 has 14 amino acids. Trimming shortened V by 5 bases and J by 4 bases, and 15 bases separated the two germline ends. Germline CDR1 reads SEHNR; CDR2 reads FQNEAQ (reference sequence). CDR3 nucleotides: TGTGCCAGCAGCCCCAGGACCAGAGGGTACGAGCAGTACTTC. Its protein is CASSPRTRGYEQYF.

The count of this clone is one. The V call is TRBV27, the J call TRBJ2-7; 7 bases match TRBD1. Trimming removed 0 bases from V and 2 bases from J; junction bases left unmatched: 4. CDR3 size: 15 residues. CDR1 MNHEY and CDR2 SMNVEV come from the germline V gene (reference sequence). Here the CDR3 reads CASSLSWDSTYEQYF. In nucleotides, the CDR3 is TGTGCCAGCAGTTTATCCTGGGACAGTACCTACGAGCAGTACTTC.

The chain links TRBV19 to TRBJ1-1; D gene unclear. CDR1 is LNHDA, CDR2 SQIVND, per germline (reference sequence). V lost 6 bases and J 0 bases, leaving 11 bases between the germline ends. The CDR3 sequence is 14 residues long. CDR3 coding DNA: TGTGCCAGTAGATTATCGGGGTTGAACACTGAAGCTTTCTTT. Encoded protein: CASRLSGLNTEAFF.

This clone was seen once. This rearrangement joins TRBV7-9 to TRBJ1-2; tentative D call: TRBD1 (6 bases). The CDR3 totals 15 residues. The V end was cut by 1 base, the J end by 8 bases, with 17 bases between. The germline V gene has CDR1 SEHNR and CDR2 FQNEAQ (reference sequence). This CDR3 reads CASSLDPQGSKGYTF. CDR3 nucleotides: TGTGCCAGCAGCTTAGATCCCCAGGGGTCAAAAGGCTACACCTTC.

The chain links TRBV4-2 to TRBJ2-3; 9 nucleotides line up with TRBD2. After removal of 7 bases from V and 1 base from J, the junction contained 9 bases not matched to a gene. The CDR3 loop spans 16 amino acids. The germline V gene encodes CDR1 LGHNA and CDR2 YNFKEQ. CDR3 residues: CASKEWASGGTDTQYF. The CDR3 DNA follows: TGTGCCAGCAAGGAGTGGGCTAGCGGGGGCACAGATACGCAGTATTTT.

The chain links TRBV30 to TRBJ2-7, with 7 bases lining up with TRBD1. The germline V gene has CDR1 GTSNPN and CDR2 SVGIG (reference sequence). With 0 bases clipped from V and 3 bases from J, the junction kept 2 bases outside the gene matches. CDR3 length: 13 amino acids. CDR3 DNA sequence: TGTGCCTGGAGTGTAGGGGACAGCTACGAGCAGTACTTC. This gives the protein CAWSVGDSYEQYF. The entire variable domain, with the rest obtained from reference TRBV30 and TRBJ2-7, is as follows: SQTIHQWPATLVQPVGSPLSLECTVEGTSNPNLYWYRQAAGRGLQLLFYSVGIGQISSEVPQNLSASRPQDRQFILSSKKLLLSDSGFYLCAWSVGDSYEQYFGPGTRLTVT.

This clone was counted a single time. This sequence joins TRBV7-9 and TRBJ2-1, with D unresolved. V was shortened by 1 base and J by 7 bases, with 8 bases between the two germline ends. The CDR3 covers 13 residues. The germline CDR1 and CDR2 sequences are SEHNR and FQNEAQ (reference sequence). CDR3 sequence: CASSLGLSNEQFF. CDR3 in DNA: TGTGCCAGCAGCTTAGGACTCTCAAATGAGCAGTTCTTC.

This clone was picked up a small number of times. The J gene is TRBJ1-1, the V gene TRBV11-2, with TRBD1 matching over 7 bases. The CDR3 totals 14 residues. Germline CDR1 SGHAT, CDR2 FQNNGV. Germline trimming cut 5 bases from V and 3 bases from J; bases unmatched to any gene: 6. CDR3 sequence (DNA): TGTGCCAGCAGCCCCGACAGGGACTACACTGAAGCTTTCTTT. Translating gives CASSPDRDYTEAFF.

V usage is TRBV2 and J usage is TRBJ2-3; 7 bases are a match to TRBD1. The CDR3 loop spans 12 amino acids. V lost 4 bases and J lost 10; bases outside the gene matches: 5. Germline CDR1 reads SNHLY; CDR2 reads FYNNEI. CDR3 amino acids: CASSAQQGSQYF. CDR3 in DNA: TGTGCCAGCAGTGCACAACAGGGGTCGCAGTATTTT.

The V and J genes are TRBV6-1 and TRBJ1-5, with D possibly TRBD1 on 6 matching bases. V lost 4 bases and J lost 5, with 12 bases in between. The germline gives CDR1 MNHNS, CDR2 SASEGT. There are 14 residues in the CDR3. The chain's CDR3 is CASSAGAGDQPQHF. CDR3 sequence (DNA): TGTGCCAGCAGTGCAGGGGCGGGGGATCAGCCCCAGCATTTT.

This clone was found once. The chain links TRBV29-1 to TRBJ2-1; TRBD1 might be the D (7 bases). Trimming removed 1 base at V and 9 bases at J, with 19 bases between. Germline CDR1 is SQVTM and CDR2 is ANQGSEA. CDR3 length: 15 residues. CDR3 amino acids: CSVEAGTRQGGEQFF. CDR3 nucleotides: TGCAGCGTTGAAGCCGGGACTCGCCAGGGGGGTGAGCAGTTCTTC.

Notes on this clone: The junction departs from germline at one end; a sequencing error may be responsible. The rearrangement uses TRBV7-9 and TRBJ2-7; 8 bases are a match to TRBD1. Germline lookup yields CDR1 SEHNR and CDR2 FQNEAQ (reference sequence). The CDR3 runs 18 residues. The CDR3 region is CSSSLGPTGVILSYEQYF. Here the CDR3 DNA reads TGTTCCAGCAGCTTAGGGCCGACAGGGGTGATCCTATCCTACGAGCAGTACTTC.